This is a list of T cell receptor beta chains from one sample in a study of identifying expanded T cells in peripheral blood. The table came from immunoSEQ multiplex PCR; TCRdb's copy has only in-frame clones and leaves some out. The profile shows approximately 58,000 clones, over 75% of them singletons. Sequencing used blood. These receptors all stem from a person aged 18-70 years in good health. Each CDR3 is given with its conserved first and last residue.

TRBJ1-1 | TRBV11-2 | CASSFSQGSTEAFF
TRBJ2-7 | TRBV5-6 | CASSLGSGGLSYEQYF
TRBJ2-5 | TRBV19 | CASTSSRTSGTQYF
TRBJ1-1 | TRBV2 | CASNPRETDTEAFF
TRBJ1-2 | TRBV6-5 | CASRRDRGGGYTF
TRBJ2-2 | TRBV18 | CASSLSRVANTGELFF
TRBJ2-6 | TRBV6-4 | CASSESSGANVLTF
TRBJ2-3 | TRBV7-9 | CAGTVADTQYF
TRBJ1-4 | TRBV5-6 | CASSSGPISGEKLFF
TRBJ1-5 | TRBV5-1 | CASSLGPSNQPQHF
TRBJ2-1 | TRBV7-9 | CASSPLRGSTYNEQFF
TRBJ1-1 | TRBV5-6 | CASSSGTPRNTEAFF
TRBJ2-7 | TRBV7-2 | CASSLVRDTEQYF
TRBJ1-4 | TRBV27 | CASSPRRGLNEKLFF
TRBJ2-1 | TRBV7-2 | CASSSGGGPYNEQFF
TRBJ1-4 | TRBV7-9 | CASSTSRERLFF
TRBJ2-2 | TRBV5-4 | CASSLASVTGELFF
TRBJ1-4 | TRBV7-6 | CASSLALGTNEKLFF
TRBJ2-1 | TRBV5-4 | CASSFMSGSSYNEQFF
TRBJ1-2 | TRBV5-6 | CASSLTAGQEINYGYTF
TRBJ1-6 | TRBV27 | CASSLRVGNSPLHF
TRBJ2-1 | TRBV30 | CATLGPDRGDEQFF
TRBJ1-2 | TRBV7-9 | CASSSTTTRVGGYTF
TRBJ1-1 | TRBV7-3 | CASSFRPGTEAFF
TRBJ1-1 | TRBV27 | CASSPLGGKAEAFF
TRBJ2-1 | TRBV6-5 | CASGQGAYNEQFF
TRBJ1-3 | TRBV6-6 | CASRDEKGRNTIYF
TRBJ2-3 | TRBV5-4 | CASSLDGGSVTDTQYF
TRBJ1-5 | TRBV5-6 | CASSFWVRQGRSNQPQHF
TRBJ2-3 | TRBV2 | CARTMASGSSDTQYF
TRBJ2-3 | TRBV5-1 | CASSLGAGALSTDTQYF
TRBJ1-3 | TRBV5-5 | CASSLVGGRNTIYF
TRBJ2-2 | TRBV5-1 | CASSPRTSGSVGELFF